Shown below are 8 T cell receptor beta chains from a single sample sequenced in a study of T cells after yellow fever vaccination. MiXCR, run by TCRdb on the 5' RACE reads, gives a single entry per CDR3 protein. The sample has fewer than 90,000 distinct CDR3 sequences, more than 5.5% seen once. This specimen consisted of CD8+ T cells sorted from PBMCs, obtained 4 to 5 days after the first yellow fever vaccination. These receptor sequences come from a man aged 18 to 30 who received the YFV17D yellow fever vaccine.

This clonotype was observed at least ten times. The chain uses TRBV4-2 and TRBJ2-7, with D uncertain. Per germline, CDR1 LGHNA and CDR2 YNFKEQ. Trimming took 6 bases from V and 2 from J, leaving 8 bases between them. CDR3 length: 12 residues. DNA for the CDR3: TGTGCCAGCAGTTACGAAACCTACGAGCAGTACTTC. Encoded protein: CASSYETYEQYF.

This clonotype has just a few counts. This CDR3 reads CASSESTGIYEQYF. The DNA of the CDR3 is TGCGCCAGCAGTGAGTCAACGGGGATCTACGAGCAGTACTTC. The chain uses TRBV10-2 and TRBJ2-7, with D possibly matching TRBD2 (5 bases). The CDR3 is 14 amino acids. Trimming left V 0 bases short and J 3 bases short, with 9 bases between. Per the germline V gene, CDR1 is WSHSY and CDR2 is SAAADI.

This clonotype was counted ten times or more. The V gene is TRBV7-2, the J gene TRBJ1-1; D is perhaps TRBD1 (5 bases). Trimming left V 8 bases short and J 4 bases short, with 8 bases between. Germline-derived CDR1 and CDR2 are SGHTA and FQGNSA. The CDR3 contains 11 residues. The CDR3 loop reads CASLGGTEAFF. The DNA of the CDR3 is TGTGCCAGCCTCGGGGGCACTGAAGCTTTCTTT.

The chain has TRBV7-6 and TRBJ2-6; 9 nucleotides agree with TRBD1. Germline CDR1 is SGHVS and CDR2 is FNYEAQ. Unmatched junction bases numbered 10, after V lost 6 bases and J lost 1 base. The CDR3 is 18 amino acids. The CDR3 protein is CASSPRTGDPSGANVLTF. As DNA, the CDR3 is TGTGCCAGCAGTCCTCGGACAGGGGACCCTTCTGGGGCCAACGTCCTGACTTTC.

The chain employs TRBV27 and TRBJ1-2, with D unresolved. From germline, CDR1 is MNHEY and CDR2 SMNVEV (reference sequence). The CDR3 contains 14 residues. V lost 3 bases and J 2 bases, leaving 10 bases between the germline ends. The CDR3 here is CASSFHPVNYGYTF. CDR3 in DNA: TGTGCCAGCAGTTTCCACCCCGTGAACTATGGCTACACCTTC.

In this sample, this clonotype turned up many times. The chain recombines TRBV12-3 or TRBV12-4 with TRBJ1-2; no clear D. The V and J ends lost 5 bases and 3 bases respectively, with 16 bases between them. The CDR3 has 15 amino acids. This CDR3 is CASSISGGPHYGYTF. CDR3 coding DNA: TGTGCCAGCAGTATCTCCGGAGGGCCTCACTATGGCTACACCTTC.

The CDR3 region has the DNA TGTGCCAGCAGCCGGACATCTCTGGCTCAGCCCCAGCATTTT. Translated, it gives CASSRTSLAQPQHF. The chain carries TRBV7-2 and TRBJ1-5, with a tentative D call TRBD1 (5 bases). The CDR3 length is 14 residues. Germline lookup yields CDR1 SGHTA and CDR2 FQGNSA. V was trimmed by 5 bases and J by 6 bases, leaving 14 bases between them.

V gene TRBV5-1 combines with J gene TRBJ2-7; no firm D call. Germline V CDR1 and CDR2: SGHRS, YFSETQ. The CDR3 is 13 residues long. Trimming shortened V by 0 bases and J by 3 bases, and 7 bases separated the two germline ends. The chain's CDR3 is CASSLAPFYEQYV. CDR3 coding DNA: TGCGCCAGCAGCTTGGCCCCGTTCTACGAGCAGTACGTC.